The rows below give T cell receptor beta chains drawn from one sample of a study of cytomegalovirus exposure and HLA in healthy donors. TCRdb's table, derived via immunoSEQ multiplex PCR, lists solely in-frame clones and lacks some. The table includes 150,000 to 200,000 clones, 85% detected once. Material: PBMCs. These receptors came from a man in his thirties or forties in good health and CMV-seropositive. CDR3s include the opening cysteine and the closing phenylalanine or tryptophan. D genes are given only for firm matches. Clone size is shown for a subset of rows, as once, few, many or a class of expanded clone.

. TRBJ2-7 . TRBV11-2 TGTGCCAGCAGCTTAGCCCGAAGCCGGGTCCTCTCCTACGAGCAGTACTTC CASSLARSRVLSYEQYF
once TRBJ1-4 . TRBV13 TGTGCCAGCAGCTTAGGCCTAAGGTACAGCCCTAATGAAAAACTGTTTTTT CASSLGLRYSPNEKLFF
. TRBJ2-7 TRBD2 TRBV4-2 TGTGCCAGCAGCCAAGATGCCGGCCTTCTCCAGCGGGGGTCTTACGAGCAGTACTTC CASSQDAGLLQRGSYEQYF
. TRBJ1-3 TRBD1 TRBV9 TGTGCCAGCAGCGGACAGGGTGCTCCCTCTGGAAACACCATATATTTT CASSGQGAPSGNTIYF
. TRBJ2-5 TRBD1 TRBV2 TGTGCCAGCAGATACAGGGGTCAACAAGAGACCCAGTACTTC CASRYRGQQETQYF
. TRBJ2-5 . TRBV7-6 TGTGCCAGCAGCTTAAGAGCACCCTCGTGGCAAGAGACCCAGTACTTC CASSLRAPSWQETQYF
. TRBJ2-7 TRBD2 TRBV13 TGTGCCAGCAGTCGTAGCGGGGGGGCCAACGAGCAGTACTTC CASSRSGGANEQYF
. TRBJ1-4 . TRBV7-9 TGTGCCAGCAGCTGGACAGCGGGATCGGAAAAACTGTTTTTT CASSWTAGSEKLFF
. TRBJ2-3 . TRBV6-5 TGTGCCAGCAGTTACTCGATACAGGTTGCAGATACGCAGTATTTT CASSYSIQVADTQYF
few TRBJ2-2 . TRBV14 TGTGCCAGCAGCCAAGCAGTCGGGTTCTTCACCGGGGAGCTGTTTTTT CASSQAVGFFTGELFF
once TRBJ2-1 . TRBV7-2 TGTGCCAGCAGCTCTAGAGCTAGCCCCTACAATGAGCAGTTCTTC CASSSRASPYNEQFF
. TRBJ2-1 TRBD2 TRBV7-2 TGTGCCAGCAGCTCCCCTCGGGCGGGGGGGCGGGATGAGCAGTTCTTC CASSSPRAGGRDEQFF
. TRBJ2-2 TRBD1 TRBV25-1 TGTGCCAGCAGTGAATCTTGGGGACAGCCGAACACCGGGGAGCTGTTTTTT CASSESWGQPNTGELFF
few TRBJ1-5 . TRBV15 TGTGCCACCAGCCAGGGAGGGAATAGCAATCAGCCCCAGCATTTT CATSQGGNSNQPQHF
. TRBJ2-7 TRBD2 TRBV19 TGTGCCAGTAGCACGTCTTCGGGGGGGGTAGGCTACGAGCAGTACTTC CASSTSSGGVGYEQYF
. TRBJ1-1 . TRBV25-1 TGTGCCAGCAGTCGCCAGGCGGGACACACTGAAGCTTTCTTT CASSRQAGHTEAFF
. TRBJ1-1 . TRBV15 TGTGCCACCAGCAGAAAAGGGGGGAACACTGAAGCTTTCTTT CATSRKGGNTEAFF
. TRBJ1-2 TRBD1 TRBV25-1 TGTGCCAGCAGTGAAGTAGGGGGACAGGGATTCAAAAATGGCTACACCTTC CASSEVGGQGFKNGYTF
. TRBJ1-2 . TRBV10-2 TGCGCCAGCCGAGGAGTCGGGGGGGCCGCCTATGGCTACACCTTC CASRGVGGAAYGYTF
. TRBJ1-4 . TRBV11-2 TGTGCCAGCAGCCATATAGCAACTAATGAAAAACTGTTTTTT CASSHIATNEKLFF
once TRBJ2-1 . TRBV2 TGTGCCACCCAAGGGCCCGGGGATGAGCAGTTCTTC CATQGPGDEQFF
. TRBJ1-1 . TRBV5-4 TGTGCCAGCAGCTTGGCACCCAACAGTAGGGGATTGAACACTGAAGCTTTCTTT CASSLAPNSRGLNTEAFF
. TRBJ1-2 TRBD1 TRBV6-5 TGTGCCAGCAGTTACTCCCGGACAGGGGAGGGCTATGGCTACACCTTC CASSYSRTGEGYGYTF
once TRBJ2-7 TRBD1 TRBV13 TGTGCCAGCAGCTTGGGACAGGGGGGGACCTCCTACGAGCAGTACTTC CASSLGQGGTSYEQYF
. TRBJ1-2 . TRBV4-1 TGCGCCAGCAGCCAAGATGGGGGGACGAGCTATGGCTACACCTTC CASSQDGGTSYGYTF
. TRBJ2-7 . TRBV7-8 TGTGCCAGCAGCTTAGTTAGGGGCAGGGGCCCGTACGAGCAGTACTTC CASSLVRGRGPYEQYF
. TRBJ1-1 . TRBV2 TGTGCCAGCAGTGAAGGGGAGGGACATCAAGGAAACACTGAAGCTTTCTTT CASSEGEGHQGNTEAFF
. TRBJ1-1 . TRBV18 TGTGCCAGCTCACCGGGCCCCCGGTTGGACACTGAAGCTTTCTTT CASSPGPRLDTEAFF
. TRBJ1-5 . TRBV7-2 TGTGCCAGCAGCTTAGTTTCAGGGATAGATGTACAGCCCCAGCATTTT CASSLVSGIDVQPQHF
few TRBJ1-4 TRBD1 TRBV2 TGTGCCAGCAGTCGTGACAGGGGCGAAAAACTGTTTTTT CASSRDRGEKLFF
. TRBJ2-5 TRBD1 TRBV10-1 TGCGCCAGCATCATTCGAGACAGGGATCGAGGAGAGACCCAGTACTTC CASIIRDRDRGETQYF
few TRBJ1-1 . TRBV29-1 TGCAGCGCTAACCCTGGATGGGGCATGAACACTGAAGCTTTCTTT CSANPGWGMNTEAFF
. TRBJ2-3 TRBD2 TRBV6-5 TGTGCCAGCAGTTTCGCTAGCGGGGGGGCTGGAGATACGCAGTATTTT CASSFASGGAGDTQYF
. TRBJ2-7 TRBD1 TRBV7-2 TGTGCCAGCAGCCCCGACAGGGGACGTTACGAGCAGTACTTC CASSPDRGRYEQYF
. TRBJ2-3 TRBD2 TRBV4-1 TGCGCCAGCAGCCTCCGGGGCGCTAGCGGGGGGGTGTTGGAAGATACGCAGTATTTT CASSLRGASGGVLEDTQYF